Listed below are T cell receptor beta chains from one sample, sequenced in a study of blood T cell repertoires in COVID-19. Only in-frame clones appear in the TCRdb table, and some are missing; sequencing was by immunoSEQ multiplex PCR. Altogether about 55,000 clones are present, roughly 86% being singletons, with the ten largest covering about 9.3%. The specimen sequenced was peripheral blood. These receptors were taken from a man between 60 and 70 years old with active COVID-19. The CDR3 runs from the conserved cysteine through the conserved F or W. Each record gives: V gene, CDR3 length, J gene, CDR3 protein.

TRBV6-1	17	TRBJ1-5	CASSEKQTGGREQPQHF
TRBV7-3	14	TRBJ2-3	CASSPVTGDGTQYF
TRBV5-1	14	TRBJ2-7	CASSPDTDGYEQYF
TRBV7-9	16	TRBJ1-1	CASSLKPGQSNTEAFF
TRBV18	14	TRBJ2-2	CASSPIADTGELFF
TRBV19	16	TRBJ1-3	CASSIRQGAAGNTIYF
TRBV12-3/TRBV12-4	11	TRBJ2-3	CASSFQVTQYF
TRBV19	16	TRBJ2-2	CASQKTSGRYTGELFF
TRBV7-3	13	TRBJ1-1	CASSAAGETEAFF
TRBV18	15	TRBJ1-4	CASSPLQGANEKLFF
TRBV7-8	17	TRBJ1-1	CASIRDRGQGINTEAFF
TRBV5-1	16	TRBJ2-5	CASSLALAGVQETQYF
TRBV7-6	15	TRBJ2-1	CASSLLAGTQNEQFF
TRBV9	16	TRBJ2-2	CASSGLGGRSTGELFF
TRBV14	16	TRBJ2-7	CASSLTGTSGSNEQYF
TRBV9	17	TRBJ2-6	CASSVRADFSGANVLTF
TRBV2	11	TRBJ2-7	CAAGIGYEQYF
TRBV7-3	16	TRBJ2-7	CASSHTPTSGSYEQYF
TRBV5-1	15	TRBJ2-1	CASSGGATAYNEQFF
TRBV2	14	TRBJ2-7	CASSMTGGGNEQYF
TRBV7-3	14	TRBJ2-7	CASSTGTGTYEQYF
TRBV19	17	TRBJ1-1	CASSPRQGVGVLDEAFF
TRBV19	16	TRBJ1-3	CASSPRTGRSGNTIYF
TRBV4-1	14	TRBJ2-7	CASSTAGFPYEQYF
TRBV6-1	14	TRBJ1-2	CASSEETAAGGYTF
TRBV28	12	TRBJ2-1	CASSSGSNEQFF
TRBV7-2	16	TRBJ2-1	CASSLAGGASYNEQFF
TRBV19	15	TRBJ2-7	CASSIVGQAPYEQYF
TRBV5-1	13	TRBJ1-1	CASSLLQGAEAFF
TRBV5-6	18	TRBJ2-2	CASSLERLQSPNTGELFF
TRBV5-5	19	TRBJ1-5	CASSLGQKKGGYSNQPQHF
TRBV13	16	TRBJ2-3	CASSPERVMGTDTQYF
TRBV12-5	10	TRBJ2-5	CASGRETQYF
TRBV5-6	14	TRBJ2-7	CASSFLAGNYEQYF
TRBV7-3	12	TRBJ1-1	CASRQGNTEAFF
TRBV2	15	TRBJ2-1	CASLTGDLAYNEQFF
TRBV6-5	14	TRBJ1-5	CASKQGNGNQPQHF
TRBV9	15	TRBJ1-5	CASSATGESNQPQHF
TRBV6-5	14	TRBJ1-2	CASSYSQTLYGYTF
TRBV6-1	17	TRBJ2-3	CASSEAIAGGLTDTQYF
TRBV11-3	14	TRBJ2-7	CASSPGVGAYEQYF
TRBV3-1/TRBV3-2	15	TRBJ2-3	CASSQGTGPGVAQYF
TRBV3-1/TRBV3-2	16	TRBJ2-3	CASSQDLTGNRDTQYF
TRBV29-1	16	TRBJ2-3	CSVAGTSGGSTDTQYF
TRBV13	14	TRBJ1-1	CASSGPPGNTEAFF
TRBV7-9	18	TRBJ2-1	CASSLAPMGSESYNEQFF
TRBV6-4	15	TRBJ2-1	CASSDGTGAYNEQFF
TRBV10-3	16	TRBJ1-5	CAISEGLSDSNQPQHF
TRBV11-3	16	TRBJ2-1	CASSLNTGSSYNEQFF
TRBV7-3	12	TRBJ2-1	CASSKGLDEQFF
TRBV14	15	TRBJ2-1	CASSQDGQIYNEQFF
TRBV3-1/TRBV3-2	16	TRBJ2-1	CASSQSRGDSGSEQFF
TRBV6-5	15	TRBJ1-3	CASSYATPSGNTIYF
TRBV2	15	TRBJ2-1	CASSDFRRSYNEQFF